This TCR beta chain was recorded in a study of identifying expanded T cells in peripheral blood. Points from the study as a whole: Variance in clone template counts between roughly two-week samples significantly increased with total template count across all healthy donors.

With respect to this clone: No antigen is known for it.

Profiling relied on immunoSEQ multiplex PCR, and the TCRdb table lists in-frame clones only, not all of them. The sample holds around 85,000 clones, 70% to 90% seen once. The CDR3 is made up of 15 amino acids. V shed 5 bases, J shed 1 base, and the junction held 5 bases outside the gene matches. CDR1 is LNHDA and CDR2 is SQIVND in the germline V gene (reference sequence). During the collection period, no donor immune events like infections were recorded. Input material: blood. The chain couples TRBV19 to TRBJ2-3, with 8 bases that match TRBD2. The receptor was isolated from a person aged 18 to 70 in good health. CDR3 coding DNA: TGTGCCAGTAGTGTAGCGGGGACCGGCACAGATACGCAGTATTTT. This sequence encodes CASSVAGTGTDTQYF.